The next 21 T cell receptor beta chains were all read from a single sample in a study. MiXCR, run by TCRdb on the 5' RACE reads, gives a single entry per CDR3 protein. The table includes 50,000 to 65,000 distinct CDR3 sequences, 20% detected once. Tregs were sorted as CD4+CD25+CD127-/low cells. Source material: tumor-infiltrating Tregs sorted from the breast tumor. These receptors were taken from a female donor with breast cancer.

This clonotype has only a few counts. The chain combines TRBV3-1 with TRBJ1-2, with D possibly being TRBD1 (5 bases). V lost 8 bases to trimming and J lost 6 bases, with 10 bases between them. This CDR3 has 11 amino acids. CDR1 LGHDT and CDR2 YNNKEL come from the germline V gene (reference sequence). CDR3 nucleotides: TGTGCCAGCCGCAGAGGGGATGGCTACACCTTC. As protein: CASRRGDGYTF.

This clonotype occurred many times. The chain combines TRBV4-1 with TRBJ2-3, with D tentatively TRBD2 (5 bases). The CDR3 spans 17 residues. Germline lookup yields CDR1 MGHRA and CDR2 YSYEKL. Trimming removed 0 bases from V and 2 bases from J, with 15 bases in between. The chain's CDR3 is CASSQEAAPSPTDTQYF. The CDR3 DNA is TGCGCCAGCAGCCAAGAAGCGGCTCCATCTCCCACAGATACGCAGTATTTT.

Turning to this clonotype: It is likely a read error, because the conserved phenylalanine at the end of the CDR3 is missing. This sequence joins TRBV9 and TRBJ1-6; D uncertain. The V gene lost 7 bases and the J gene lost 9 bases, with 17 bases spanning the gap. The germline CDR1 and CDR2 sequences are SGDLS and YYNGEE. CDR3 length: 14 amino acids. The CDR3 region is CASSRPPEGSPLHY. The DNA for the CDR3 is TGTGCCAGCTCCAGACCCCCGGAGGGTTCACCCCTCCACTAT.

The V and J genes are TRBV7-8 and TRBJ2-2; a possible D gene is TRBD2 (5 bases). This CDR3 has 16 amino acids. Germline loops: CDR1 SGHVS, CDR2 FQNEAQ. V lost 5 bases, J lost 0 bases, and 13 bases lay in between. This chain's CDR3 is CASSPPRRTNTGELFF. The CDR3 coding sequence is TGTGCCAGCAGCCCCCCCCGGAGGACGAACACCGGGGAGCTGTTTTTT.

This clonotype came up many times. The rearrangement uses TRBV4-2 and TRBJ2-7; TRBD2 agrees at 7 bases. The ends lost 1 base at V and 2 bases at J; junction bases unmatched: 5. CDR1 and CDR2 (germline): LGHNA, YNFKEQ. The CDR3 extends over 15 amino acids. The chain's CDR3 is CASSQGLALTYEQYF. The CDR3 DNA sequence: TGTGCCAGCAGCCAAGGACTAGCCCTTACCTACGAGCAGTACTTC.

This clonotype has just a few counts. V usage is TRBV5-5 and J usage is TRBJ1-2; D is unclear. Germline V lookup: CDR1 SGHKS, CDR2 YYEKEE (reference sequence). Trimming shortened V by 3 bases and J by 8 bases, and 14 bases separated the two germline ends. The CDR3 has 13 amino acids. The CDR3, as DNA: TGTGCCAGCAGCTCGTGGTTCCAGGTGGGCTACACCTTC. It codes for CASSSWFQVGYTF.

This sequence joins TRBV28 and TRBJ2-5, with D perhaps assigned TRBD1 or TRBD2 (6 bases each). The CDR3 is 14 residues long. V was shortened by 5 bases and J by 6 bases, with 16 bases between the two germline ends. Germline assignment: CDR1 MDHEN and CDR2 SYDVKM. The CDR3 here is CASSGVGGGKTQYF. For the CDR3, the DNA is TGTGCCAGCAGTGGGGTGGGGGGCGGTAAGACCCAGTACTTC.

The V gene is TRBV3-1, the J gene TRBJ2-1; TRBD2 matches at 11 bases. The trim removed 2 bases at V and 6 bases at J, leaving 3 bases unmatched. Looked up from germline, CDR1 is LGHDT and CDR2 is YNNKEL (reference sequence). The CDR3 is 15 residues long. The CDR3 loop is CASSQRLAGGNEQFF. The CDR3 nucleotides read TGTGCCAGCAGCCAAAGGCTAGCGGGGGGCAATGAGCAGTTCTTC.

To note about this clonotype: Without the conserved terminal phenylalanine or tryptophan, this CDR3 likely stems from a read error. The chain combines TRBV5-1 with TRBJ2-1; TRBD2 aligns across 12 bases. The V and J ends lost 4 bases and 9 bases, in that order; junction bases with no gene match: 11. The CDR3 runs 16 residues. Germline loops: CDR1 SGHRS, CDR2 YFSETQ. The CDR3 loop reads CASSGTGLAGLSEQFL. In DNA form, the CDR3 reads TGCGCCAGCAGCGGGACCGGACTAGCGGGGCTCAGTGAGCAGTTCCTC.

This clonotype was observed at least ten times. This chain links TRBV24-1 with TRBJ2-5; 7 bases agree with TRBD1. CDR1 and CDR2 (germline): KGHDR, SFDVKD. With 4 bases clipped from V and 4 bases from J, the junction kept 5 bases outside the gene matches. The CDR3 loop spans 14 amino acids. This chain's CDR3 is CATSERDSRETQYF. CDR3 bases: TGTGCCACCAGTGAAAGGGACAGCAGAGAGACCCAGTACTTC.

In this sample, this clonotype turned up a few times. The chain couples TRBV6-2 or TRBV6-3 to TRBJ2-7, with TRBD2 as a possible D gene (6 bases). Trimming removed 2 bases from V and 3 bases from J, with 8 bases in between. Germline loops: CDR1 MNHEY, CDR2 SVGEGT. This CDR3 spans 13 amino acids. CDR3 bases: TGTGCCAGCAGTTACCGCGGGGACTACGAGCAGTACTTC. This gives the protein CASSYRGDYEQYF.

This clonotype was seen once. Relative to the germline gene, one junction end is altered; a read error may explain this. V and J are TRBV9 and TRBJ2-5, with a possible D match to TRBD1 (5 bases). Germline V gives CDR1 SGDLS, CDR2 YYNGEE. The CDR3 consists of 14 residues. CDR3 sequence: CASSSRPGYETQCF. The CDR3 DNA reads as TGTGCCAGCAGCTCCCGTCCAGGGTATGAGACCCAGTGCTTC. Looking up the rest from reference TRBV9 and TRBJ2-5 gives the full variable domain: DSGVTQTPKHLITATGQRVTLRCSPRSGDLSVYWYQQSLDQGLQFLIQYYNGEERAKGNILERFSAQQFPDLHSELNLSSLELGDSALYFCASSSRPGYETQCFGPGTRLLVL.

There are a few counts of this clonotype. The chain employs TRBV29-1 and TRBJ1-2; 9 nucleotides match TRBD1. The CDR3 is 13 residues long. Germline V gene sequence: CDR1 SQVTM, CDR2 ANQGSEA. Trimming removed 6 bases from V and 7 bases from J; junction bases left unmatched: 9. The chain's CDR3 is CSVDRTGAVGYTF. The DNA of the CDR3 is TGCAGCGTAGATCGGACAGGGGCAGTTGGCTACACCTTC.

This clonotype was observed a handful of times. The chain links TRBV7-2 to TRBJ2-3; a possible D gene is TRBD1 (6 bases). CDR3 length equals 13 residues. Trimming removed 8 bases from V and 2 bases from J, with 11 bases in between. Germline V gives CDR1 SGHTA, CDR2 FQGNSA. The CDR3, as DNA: TGTGCCAGCGGCACAGGGAACACAGATACGCAGTATTTT. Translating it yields CASGTGNTDTQYF.

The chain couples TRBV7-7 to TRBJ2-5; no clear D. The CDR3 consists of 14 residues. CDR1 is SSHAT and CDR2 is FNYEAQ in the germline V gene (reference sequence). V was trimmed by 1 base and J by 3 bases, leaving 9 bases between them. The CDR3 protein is CASSLETHKETQYF. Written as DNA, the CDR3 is TGTGCCAGCAGCTTAGAGACCCATAAAGAGACCCAGTACTTC.

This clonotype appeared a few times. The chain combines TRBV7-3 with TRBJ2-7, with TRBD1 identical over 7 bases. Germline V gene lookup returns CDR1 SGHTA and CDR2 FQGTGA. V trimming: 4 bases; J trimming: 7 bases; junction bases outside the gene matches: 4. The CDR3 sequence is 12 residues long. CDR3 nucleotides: TGTGCCAGCAGCTCAGGGGGTGCAGAGCAGTACTTC. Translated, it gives CASSSGGAEQYF. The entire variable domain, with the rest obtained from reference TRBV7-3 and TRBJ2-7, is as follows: GAGVSQTPSNKVTEKGKYVELRCDPISGHTALYWYRQSLGQGPEFLIYFQGTGAADDSGLPNDRFFAVRPEGSVSTLKIQRTERGDSAVYLCASSSGGAEQYFGPGTRLTVT.

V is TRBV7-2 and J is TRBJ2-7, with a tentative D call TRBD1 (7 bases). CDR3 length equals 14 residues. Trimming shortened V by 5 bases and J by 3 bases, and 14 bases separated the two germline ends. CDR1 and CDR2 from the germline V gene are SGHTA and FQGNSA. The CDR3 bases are TGTGCCAGCAGCGTCAGCCAGGGGGGCTACGAGCAGTACTTC. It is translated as CASSVSQGGYEQYF.

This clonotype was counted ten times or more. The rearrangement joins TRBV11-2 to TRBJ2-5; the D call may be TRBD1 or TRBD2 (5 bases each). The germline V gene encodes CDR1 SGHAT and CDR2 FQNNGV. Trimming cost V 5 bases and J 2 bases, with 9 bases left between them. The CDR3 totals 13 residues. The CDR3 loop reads CASSTGTQETQYF. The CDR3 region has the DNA TGTGCCAGCAGCACCGGGACGCAAGAGACCCAGTACTTC. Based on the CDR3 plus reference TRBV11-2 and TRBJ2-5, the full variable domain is EAGVAQSPRYKIIEKRQSVAFWCNPISGHATLYWYQQILGQGPKLLIQFQNNGVVDDSQLPKDRFSAERLKGVDSTLKIQPAKLEDSAVYLCASSTGTQETQYFGPGTRLLVL.

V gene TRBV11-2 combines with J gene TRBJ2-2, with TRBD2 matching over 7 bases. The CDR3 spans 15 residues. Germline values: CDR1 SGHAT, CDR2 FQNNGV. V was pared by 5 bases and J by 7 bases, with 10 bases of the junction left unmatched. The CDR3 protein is CASSLGTTPGGELFF. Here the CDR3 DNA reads TGTGCCAGCAGCCTGGGGACTACACCGGGCGGGGAGCTGTTTTTT.

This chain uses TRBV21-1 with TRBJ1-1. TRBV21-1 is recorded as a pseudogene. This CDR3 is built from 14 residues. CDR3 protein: CACTLHPADTEAFF. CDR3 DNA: TGTGCCTGCACGCTACATCCAGCAGATACTGAAGCTTTCTTT.

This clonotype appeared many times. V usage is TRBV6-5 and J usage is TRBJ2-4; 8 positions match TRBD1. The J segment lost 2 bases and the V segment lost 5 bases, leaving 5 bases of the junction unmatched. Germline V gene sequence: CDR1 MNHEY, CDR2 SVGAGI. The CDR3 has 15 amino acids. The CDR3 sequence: CASSTTGGSKNIQYF. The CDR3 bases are TGTGCCAGCAGTACCACAGGGGGGTCCAAAAACATTCAGTACTTC.